This T cell receptor (beta chain) was sequenced for a study of T cell responses to AZD1222 COVID-19 vaccine. Notes on the study in general: Among the donors, most were white British and more were female, and clonal diversity was possibly underestimated. At baseline, just 6 or 7 AZD1222 recipients tested seropositive.

This CDR3 comprises 14 residues. V gave up 4 bases and J gave up 0 bases, with 10 bases separating them. Germline V CDR1 and CDR2: LGHDT, YNNKEL (reference sequence). Comment on this clone: Its antigen is currently unknown.

Repertoires were generated with immunoSEQ multiplex PCR, while TCRdb's copy carries only in-frame clones and drops some. Here the sample spans under 90,000 clones, 80% to 90% being singletons. This chain joins TRBV3-1 (or the pseudogene TRBV3-2) and TRBJ2-7, with D possibly TRBD1 on 6 matching bases. Sequenced material: peripheral blood, taken 28 days after the second AZD1222 dose. This TCR derives from an adult who received the AZD1222 COVID-19 vaccine. CDR3 in amino acids: CASSRDRYSYEQYF. In DNA, the CDR3 is TGTGCCAGCAGCCGAGACAGGTACTCCTACGAGCAGTACTTC.